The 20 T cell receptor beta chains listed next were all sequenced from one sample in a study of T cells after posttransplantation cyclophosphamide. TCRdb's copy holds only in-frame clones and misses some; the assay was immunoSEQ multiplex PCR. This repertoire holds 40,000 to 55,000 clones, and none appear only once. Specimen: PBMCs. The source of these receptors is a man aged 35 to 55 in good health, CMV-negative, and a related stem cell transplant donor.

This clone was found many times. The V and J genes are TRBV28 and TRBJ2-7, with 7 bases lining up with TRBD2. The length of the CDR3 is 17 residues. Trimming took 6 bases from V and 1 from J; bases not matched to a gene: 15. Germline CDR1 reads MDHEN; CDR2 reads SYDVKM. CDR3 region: CASSFKNSGFQSYEQYF. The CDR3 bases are TGTGCCAGCAGCTTTAAGAATAGCGGGTTCCAATCCTACGAGCAGTACTTC.

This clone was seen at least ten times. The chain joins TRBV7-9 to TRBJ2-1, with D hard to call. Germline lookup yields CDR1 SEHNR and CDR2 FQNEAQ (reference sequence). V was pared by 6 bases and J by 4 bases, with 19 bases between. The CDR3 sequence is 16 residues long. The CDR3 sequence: CASRNPLGVRYNEQFF. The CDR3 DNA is TGTGCCAGCAGAAACCCTCTAGGTGTCCGATACAATGAGCAGTTCTTC.

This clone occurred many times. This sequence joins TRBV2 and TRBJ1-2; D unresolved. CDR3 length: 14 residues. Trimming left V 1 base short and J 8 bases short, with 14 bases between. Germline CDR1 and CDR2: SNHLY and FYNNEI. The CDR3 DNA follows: TGTGCCAGCAGTGAAGAATGGGGTGGAGGGGGCTACACCTTC. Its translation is CASSEEWGGGGYTF.

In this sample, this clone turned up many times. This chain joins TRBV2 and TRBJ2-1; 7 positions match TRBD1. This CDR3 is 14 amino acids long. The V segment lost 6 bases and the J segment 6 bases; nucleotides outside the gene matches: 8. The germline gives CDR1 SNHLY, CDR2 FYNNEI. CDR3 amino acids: CASSQQGLVNEQFF. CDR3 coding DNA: TGTGCCAGCAGCCAACAGGGGTTAGTCAATGAGCAGTTCTTC.

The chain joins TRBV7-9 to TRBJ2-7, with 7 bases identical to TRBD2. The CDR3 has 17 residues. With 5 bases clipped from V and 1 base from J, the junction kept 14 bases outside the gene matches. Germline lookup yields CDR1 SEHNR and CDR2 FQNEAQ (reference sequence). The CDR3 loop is CASSPGREERKSYEQYF. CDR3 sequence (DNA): TGTGCCAGCAGCCCAGGGAGGGAGGAAAGGAAATCCTACGAGCAGTACTTC.

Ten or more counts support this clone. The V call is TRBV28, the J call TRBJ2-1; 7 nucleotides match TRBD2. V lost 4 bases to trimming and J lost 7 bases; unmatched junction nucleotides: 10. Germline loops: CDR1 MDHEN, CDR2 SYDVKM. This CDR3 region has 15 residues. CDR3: CASSSPGAAGNEQFF. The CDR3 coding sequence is TGTGCCAGCAGTTCCCCGGGCGCAGCGGGAAATGAGCAGTTCTTC.

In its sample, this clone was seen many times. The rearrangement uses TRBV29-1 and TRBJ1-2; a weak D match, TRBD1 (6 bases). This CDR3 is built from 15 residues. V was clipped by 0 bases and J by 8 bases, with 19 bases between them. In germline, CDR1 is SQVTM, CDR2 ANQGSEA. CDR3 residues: CSVEDGSVGAGGYTF. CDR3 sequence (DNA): TGCAGCGTTGAAGATGGGTCGGTGGGGGCAGGAGGCTACACCTTC.

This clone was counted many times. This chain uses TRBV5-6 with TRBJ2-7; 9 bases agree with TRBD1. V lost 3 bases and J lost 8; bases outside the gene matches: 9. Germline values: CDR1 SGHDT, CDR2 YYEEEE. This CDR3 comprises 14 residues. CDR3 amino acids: CASSSDRGWGKQYF. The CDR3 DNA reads TGTGCCAGCAGCTCTGACAGGGGGTGGGGGAAGCAGTACTTC.

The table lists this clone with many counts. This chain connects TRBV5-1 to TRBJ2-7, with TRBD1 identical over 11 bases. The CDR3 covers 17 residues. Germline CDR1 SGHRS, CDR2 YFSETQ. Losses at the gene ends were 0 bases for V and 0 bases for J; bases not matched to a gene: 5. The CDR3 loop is CASSLGTGGSYSYEQYF. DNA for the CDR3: TGCGCCAGCAGCTTGGGGACAGGGGGCTCATACTCCTACGAGCAGTACTTC.

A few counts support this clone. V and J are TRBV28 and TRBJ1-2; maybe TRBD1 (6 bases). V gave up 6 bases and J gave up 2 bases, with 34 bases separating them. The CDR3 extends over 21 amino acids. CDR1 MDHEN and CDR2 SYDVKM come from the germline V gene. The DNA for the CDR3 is TGTGCCAGCAGAGGCCTTACAGGGCATTCCGACACGTTGCGGTCGAACTATGGCTACACCTTC. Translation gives CASRGLTGHSDTLRSNYGYTF.

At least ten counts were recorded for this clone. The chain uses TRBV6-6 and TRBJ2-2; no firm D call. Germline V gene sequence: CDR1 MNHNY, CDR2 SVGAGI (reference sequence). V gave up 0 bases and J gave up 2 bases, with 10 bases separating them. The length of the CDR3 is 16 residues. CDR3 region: CASSYSNTANTGELFF. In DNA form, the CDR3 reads TGTGCCAGCAGTTACTCGAACACAGCCAACACCGGGGAGCTGTTTTTT.

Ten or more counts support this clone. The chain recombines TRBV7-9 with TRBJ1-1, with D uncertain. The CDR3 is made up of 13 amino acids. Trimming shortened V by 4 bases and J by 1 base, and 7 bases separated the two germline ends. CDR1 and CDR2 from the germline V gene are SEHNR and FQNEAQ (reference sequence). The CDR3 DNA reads TGTGCCAGCAGCTCACAGCCGAACACTGAAGCTTTCTTT. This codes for CASSSQPNTEAFF.

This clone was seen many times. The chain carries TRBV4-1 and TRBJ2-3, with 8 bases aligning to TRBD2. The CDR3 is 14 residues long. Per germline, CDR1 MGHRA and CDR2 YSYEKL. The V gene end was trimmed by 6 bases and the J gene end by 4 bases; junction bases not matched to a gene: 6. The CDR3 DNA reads TGCGCCAGCAGTACCCAGACTAGCGCAGATACGCAGTATTTT. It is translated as CASSTQTSADTQYF.

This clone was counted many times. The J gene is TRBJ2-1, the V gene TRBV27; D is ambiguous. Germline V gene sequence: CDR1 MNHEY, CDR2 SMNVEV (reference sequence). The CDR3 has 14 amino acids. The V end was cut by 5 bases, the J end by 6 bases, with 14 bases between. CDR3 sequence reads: CASSLLRSANEQFF. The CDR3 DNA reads TGTGCCAGCAGTCTGTTGCGGTCCGCCAATGAGCAGTTCTTC.

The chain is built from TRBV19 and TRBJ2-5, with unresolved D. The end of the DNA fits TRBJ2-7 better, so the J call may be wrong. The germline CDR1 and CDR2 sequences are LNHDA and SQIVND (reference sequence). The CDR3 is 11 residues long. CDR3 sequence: CATARNYEQYF. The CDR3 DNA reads TGTGCCACTGCTAGGAACTACGAGCAGTACTTC.

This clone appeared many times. The CDR3 here is CASSQWGGEQETQYF. The DNA of the CDR3 is TGTGCCAGCAGCCAGTGGGGGGGAGAGCAAGAGACCCAGTACTTC. J is TRBJ2-5 and V is TRBV7-9; TRBD2 aligns across 7 bases. The germline CDR1 and CDR2 sequences are SEHNR and FQNEAQ (reference sequence). The CDR3 is 15 residues long. V lost 5 bases, J lost 2 bases, and 8 bases stayed unmatched.

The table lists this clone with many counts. CDR3 in amino acids: CASIAAPQGSYEQYF. The DNA for the CDR3 is TGTGCCAGCATTGCCGCCCCGCAGGGATCCTACGAGCAGTACTTC. The rearrangement joins TRBV11-2 to TRBJ2-7; tentatively, D is TRBD1 (5 bases). V was clipped by 7 bases and J by 1 base, with 17 bases between them. This CDR3 comprises 15 residues. Looked up from germline, CDR1 is SGHAT and CDR2 is FQNNGV. The whole variable domain, remainder taken from reference TRBV11-2 and TRBJ2-7, is EAGVAQSPRYKIIEKRQSVAFWCNPISGHATLYWYQQILGQGPKLLIQFQNNGVVDDSQLPKDRFSAERLKGVDSTLKIQPAKLEDSAVYLCASIAAPQGSYEQYFGPGTRLTVT.

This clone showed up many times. CDR3 DNA: TGTGCCAGCAGCGGCGGGGGACACCCAGAGGGAAAACTGTTTTTT. It codes for CASSGGGHPEGKLFF. This sequence joins TRBV9 and TRBJ1-4, with a possible D match to TRBD1 (6 bases). Trimming removed 3 bases at V and 10 bases at J, with 19 bases between. The CDR3 is 15 amino acids. The germline gives CDR1 SGDLS, CDR2 YYNGEE.

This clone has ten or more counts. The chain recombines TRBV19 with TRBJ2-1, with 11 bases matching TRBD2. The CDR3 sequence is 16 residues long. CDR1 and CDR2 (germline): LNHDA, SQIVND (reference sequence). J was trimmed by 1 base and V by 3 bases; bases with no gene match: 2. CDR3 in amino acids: CASSMRTSGSYNEQFF. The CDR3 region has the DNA TGTGCCAGTAGTATGAGGACTAGCGGGTCCTACAATGAGCAGTTCTTC.

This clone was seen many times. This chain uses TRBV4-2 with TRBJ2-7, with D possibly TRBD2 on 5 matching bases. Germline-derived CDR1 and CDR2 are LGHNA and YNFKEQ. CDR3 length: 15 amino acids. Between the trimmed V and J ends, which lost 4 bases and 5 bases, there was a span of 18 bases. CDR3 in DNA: TGTGCCAGCAGCCCCGAACTAGTTTCGGTGGACGAGCAGTACTTC. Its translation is CASSPELVSVDEQYF.